The clone carrying this TCR beta chain was observed a few times. Its matching antigen is unknown. This CDR3 is built from 14 residues. Between the trimmed V and J ends, which lost 4 bases and 4 bases, there was a span of 14 bases. Germline CDR1 reads SGHNT; CDR2 reads YYREEE (reference sequence). The data stem from a study of human T cells and chemical hapten exposure. Overall study context: Skin of the upper inner arm, around 2 cm by around 2 cm, received 2% DPC for sensitization.

The authors' processing: Sequenced samples showed a median of approximately 100,000 TCRs each, with counts running from around 25,000 to 690,000. One entry per CDR3 protein, called by TCRdb with MiXCR from the RACE reads. The V and J calls shown here were made by TCRdb, not taken from the authors' results. The data hold about 80,000 distinct CDR3 sequences, with roughly 11% observed a single time. The time point here: patch test 2, 6 weeks after DPC sensitization. Specified treatment: therapeutic diphenylcyclopropenone sensitization with weekly scalp DPC. Whole-study findings and limits: The study found expanded TCRs formed significantly more large CDR3 similarity clusters than controls. Patch test score tracked positively with PT1 expanded TCR counts.

The rearrangement joins TRBV5-4 to TRBJ1-2; D call uncertain. This clonotype was sampled from a man aged 18 to 30 with alopecia areata. Some clones in this sample may be carry-over from other donors' samples. The input for sequencing was whole blood, taken in connection with sensitization to the hapten diphenylcyclopropenone (DPC). Written as DNA, the CDR3 is TGTGCCAGCAGCCCCCCCGGAGGGATCTATGGCTACACCTTC. It encodes CASSPPGGIYGYTF. The full variable domain, rest sourced from reference TRBV5-4 and TRBJ1-2, is ETGVTQSPTHLIKTRGQQVTLRCSSQSGHNTVSWYQQALGQGPQFIFQYYREEENGRGNFPPRFSGLQFPNYSSELNVNALELDDSALYLCASSPPGGIYGYTFGSGTRLTVV.